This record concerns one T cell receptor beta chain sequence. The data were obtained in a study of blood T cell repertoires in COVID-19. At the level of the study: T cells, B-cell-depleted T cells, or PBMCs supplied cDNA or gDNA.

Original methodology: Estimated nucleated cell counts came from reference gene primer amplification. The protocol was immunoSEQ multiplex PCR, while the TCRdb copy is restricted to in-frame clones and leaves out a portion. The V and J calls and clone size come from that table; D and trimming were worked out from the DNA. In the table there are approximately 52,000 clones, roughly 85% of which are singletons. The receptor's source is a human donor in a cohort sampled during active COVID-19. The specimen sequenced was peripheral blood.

This CDR3 is CASSGTGWEQYF. The DNA of the CDR3 is TGTGCCAGCAGCGGGACAGGGTGGGAGCAGTACTTC. The chain recombines TRBV6-5 with TRBJ2-7; 9 positions agree with TRBD1. Germline assignment: CDR1 MNHEY and CDR2 SVGAGI. The CDR3 totals 12 residues. The trim removed 6 bases at V and 7 bases at J, leaving 4 bases unmatched.